Listed below are T cell receptor beta chains from one sample, sequenced in a study of beta chain features in type 1 diabetes. The method was immunoSEQ multiplex PCR; TCRdb's version includes in-frame clones alone and lacks a portion of them. The table shows around 650,000 clones, with around 11% occurring only once. Sequencing used naive CD4+ T cells from blood. These receptors were collected from a man in his thirties or forties with type 1 diabetes. The CDR3 runs from the conserved cysteine through the conserved F or W. A D gene is named only where the DNA matches it firmly. Size tells how often a clone was seen (once, few, many) or the class of an expanded clone, and some rows leave it out.

j_call	d_call	v_call	clone_size	cdr3_nt	cdr3_aa
TRBJ1-2	TRBD1	TRBV29-1	NA	TGCAGCGCCAGGGACAGAAACTATGGCTACACCTTC	CSARDRNYGYTF
TRBJ2-7	NA	TRBV28	few	TGTGCCAGCAGTTTAGGAGGGGCACCCTACGAGCAGTACTTC	CASSLGGAPYEQYF
TRBJ1-2	TRBD1	TRBV5-4	few	TGTGCCAGCAGCTGGGCCGGGACAGGGAACTATGGCTACACCTTC	CASSWAGTGNYGYTF
TRBJ2-7	TRBD1	TRBV27	NA	TGTGCCAGCAGTTCCTTCGGGACAGGGTCGTACGAGCAGTACTTC	CASSSFGTGSYEQYF
TRBJ1-2	NA	TRBV15	few	TGTGCCACCAGCAGAGATAGAGGACAGATCTATGGCTACACCTTC	CATSRDRGQIYGYTF
TRBJ2-2	TRBD1	TRBV19	NA	TGTGCCAGTAGAAACACCGACAGGGCGAGGAGCACCGGGGAGCTGTTTTTT	CASRNTDRARSTGELFF
TRBJ2-5	NA	TRBV10-3	NA	TGTGCCATCAGTGAGGCGGGGGCGGCGGAGACCCAGTACTTC	CAISEAGAAETQYF
TRBJ1-4	NA	TRBV29-1	NA	TGCAGCGTTGTAAAGACAGGCGAGGAAGAAAAACTGTTTTTT	CSVVKTGEEEKLFF
TRBJ1-5	NA	TRBV10-3	NA	TGTGCCATCAGGCCAAGTATGGAGCAGCCCCAGCATTTT	CAIRPSMEQPQHF
TRBJ2-5	NA	TRBV11-3	NA	TGTGCCAGCAGCTACGGGCCAGACAAAGAGACCCAGTACTTC	CASSYGPDKETQYF
TRBJ2-3	NA	TRBV9	few	TGTGCCAGCAGCGTAGACCCAGATCCTAGCACAGATACGCAGTATTTT	CASSVDPDPSTDTQYF
TRBJ2-5	NA	TRBV15	NA	TGTGCCACCAGCAGGGACTCCCAAGAGACCCAGTACTTC	CATSRDSQETQYF
TRBJ2-7	TRBD1	TRBV7-2	many	TGTGCCAGCAGCCCACCTTGGGCAGGGGGCTACGAGCAGTACTTC	CASSPPWAGGYEQYF
TRBJ2-6	TRBD1	TRBV28	few	TGTGCCAGCAGGACTGGGACAGGTGACTCTGGGGCCAACGTCCTGACTTTC	CASRTGTGDSGANVLTF
TRBJ2-5	NA	TRBV1	few	TGCACCAGCAGCCAAGGACTCGGACTAGCGACCCAGTACTTC	CTSSQGLGLATQYF
TRBJ2-1	TRBD1	TRBV5-4	few	TGTGCCAGCAGCCCCGGGACAGATAATGAGCAGTTCTTC	CASSPGTDNEQFF
TRBJ1-3	NA	TRBV7-6	NA	TGTGCCAGCAGCTTAGCGGTTGGAAACACCATATATTTT	CASSLAVGNTIYF
TRBJ2-3	NA	TRBV9	NA	TGTGCCAGCAGCGTAGACGGGAAAAGCACAGATACGCAGTATTTT	CASSVDGKSTDTQYF
TRBJ1-1	NA	TRBV5-4	NA	TGTGCCACTTCGATACCGGGGACTGAAGCTTTCTTT	CATSIPGTEAFF
TRBJ2-5	NA	TRBV7-3	few	TGTGCCAGCAGCTACAATCCCCCAGGCGAGGGGGAGACCCAGTACTTC	CASSYNPPGEGETQYF
TRBJ2-1	NA	TRBV11-2	few	TGTGCCAGCAGCTTAGGTGGGGGAGGCAATGAGCAGTTCTTC	CASSLGGGGNEQFF
TRBJ2-7	NA	TRBV27	NA	TGTGCCAGCAGTTTTTTTGGACGGCGCTCCTACGAGCAGTACTTC	CASSFFGRRSYEQYF
TRBJ2-5	NA	TRBV2	NA	TGTGCCAGCCGACCGAACCAAGAGACCCAGTACTTC	CASRPNQETQYF
TRBJ2-5	TRBD2	TRBV4-2	few	TGTGCCAGCAGCCAAGATGGCCCAGCGGGGGTTCTCGAGACCCAGTACTTC	CASSQDGPAGVLETQYF
TRBJ1-5	NA	TRBV2	few	TGTGCCAGCAGTGAATTCGGTGGGGCACAGGGACTCAAGCCCCAGCATTTT	CASSEFGGAQGLKPQHF
TRBJ1-2	NA	TRBV5-6	NA	TGTGCCAGCAGCTTGGCCGCCCTCGGGGGGCGGGATAGTTATGGCTACACCTTC	CASSLAALGGRDSYGYTF
TRBJ1-5	TRBD1	TRBV2	few	TGTGCCACCACCGGGACAGGGGGCAATCAGCCCCAGCATTTT	CATTGTGGNQPQHF
TRBJ1-3	NA	TRBV28	few	TGTGCCAGCAGTTTAACCGCTGGAAACACCATATATTTT	CASSLTAGNTIYF
TRBJ2-7	NA	TRBV10-3	NA	TGTGCCATCAGTGAGTCTCAACAGGGATCCTACGAGCAGTACTTC	CAISESQQGSYEQYF
TRBJ2-3	TRBD1	TRBV4-1	NA	TGCGCCAGCAGCCCCGGCCCGGGACAGGGGGCGCCGGATACGCAGTATTTT	CASSPGPGQGAPDTQYF
TRBJ1-5	TRBD1	TRBV7-9	NA	TGTGCCAGCACCAAGGGGGCGGGGGTTGGACAGCCCCAGCATTTT	CASTKGAGVGQPQHF
TRBJ2-5	NA	TRBV4-2	few	TGTGCCAGCAGCGGGTGGGAGCAAGAGACCCAGTACTTC	CASSGWEQETQYF
TRBJ1-1	NA	TRBV9	NA	TGTGCCAGCAGCTCCCAAGGGAACACTGAAGCTTTCTTT	CASSSQGNTEAFF
TRBJ2-5	NA	TRBV7-2	NA	TGTGCCAGCAGCGCGCAGGCGGAGACCCAGTACTTC	CASSAQAETQYF
TRBJ1-1	TRBD1	TRBV7-3	NA	TGTGCCAGCAGTCCAGGACAGGGAGACACTGAAGCTTTCTTT	CASSPGQGDTEAFF
TRBJ2-1	TRBD2	TRBV7-2	few	TGTGCCAGCAGCTTCCCCCTCCTAGCGGGGGGGCGTAATGAGCAGTTCTTC	CASSFPLLAGGRNEQFF
TRBJ1-2	NA	TRBV6-5	NA	TGTGCCAGCGGAGCTAACTATGGCTACACCTTC	CASGANYGYTF
TRBJ2-3	TRBD1	TRBV28	NA	TGTGCCAGTTCGACAGGGGAGGGCACAGATACGCAGTATTTT	CASSTGEGTDTQYF
TRBJ2-7	TRBD2	TRBV30	NA	TGTGCCTGGTCCAGACTAGCGGGGGGCCCTGGGATTGAGCAGTACTTC	CAWSRLAGGPGIEQYF
TRBJ2-1	NA	TRBV6-1	NA	TGTGCCAGCGCAGACAGCGGACCTTTTCGCAATGAGCAGTTCTTC	CASADSGPFRNEQFF
TRBJ1-6	NA	TRBV27	few	TGTGCCAGCAGTCCCTTTACAGACTTCTATAATTCACCCCTCCACTTT	CASSPFTDFYNSPLHF
TRBJ1-2	NA	TRBV27	few	TGTGCCAGCAGTTTATCGACCCATCAGGGCTACACCTTC	CASSLSTHQGYTF
TRBJ2-1	TRBD2	TRBV9	few	TGTGCCAGCAGCCCTGAGGGATTAGCGGGGGATAGGAGAAATGAGCAGTTCTTC	CASSPEGLAGDRRNEQFF
TRBJ2-2	NA	TRBV9	NA	TGTGCCAGCAGCCCCAGTGACAGAGACACCGGGGAGCTGTTTTTT	CASSPSDRDTGELFF
TRBJ2-1	NA	TRBV5-1	NA	TGCGCCAGCAGCTTGGCGAGTAACAATGAGCAGTTCTTC	CASSLASNNEQFF
TRBJ1-5	NA	TRBV4-2	few	TGTGCCAGCAGCCCCGTGGCAGGGGATGGGGGTCAGCCCCAGCATTTT	CASSPVAGDGGQPQHF
TRBJ2-5	TRBD1	TRBV19	few	TGTGCCAGTAGAGCCAGGGGGGAGACCCAGTACTTC	CASRARGETQYF
TRBJ2-3	NA	TRBV6-5	few	TGTGCCAGCAGAAAAACTAGTTCAGATACGCAGTATTTT	CASRKTSSDTQYF
TRBJ2-6	TRBD1	TRBV18	few	TGTGCCAGCTCACCACGGCGTCCGGGACAGGGCTCTGGGGCCAACGTCCTGACTTTC	CASSPRRPGQGSGANVLTF
TRBJ2-2	NA	TRBV4-3	NA	TGCGCCAGCAGCCAAGATCACAGATCCGGGGAGCTGTTTTTT	CASSQDHRSGELFF
TRBJ2-1	NA	TRBV4-3	NA	TGCGCCAGCAGCCAAGAAGGCCTCAACAATGAGCAGTTCTTC	CASSQEGLNNEQFF
TRBJ1-2	NA	TRBV10-3	NA	TGTGCCATCAGTACAGAAATAGGACACGTCTACACCTTC	CAISTEIGHVYTF
TRBJ2-3	NA	TRBV4-3	few	TGCGCCAGCAGCCAAGAGATAACAGATACGCAGTATTTT	CASSQEITDTQYF